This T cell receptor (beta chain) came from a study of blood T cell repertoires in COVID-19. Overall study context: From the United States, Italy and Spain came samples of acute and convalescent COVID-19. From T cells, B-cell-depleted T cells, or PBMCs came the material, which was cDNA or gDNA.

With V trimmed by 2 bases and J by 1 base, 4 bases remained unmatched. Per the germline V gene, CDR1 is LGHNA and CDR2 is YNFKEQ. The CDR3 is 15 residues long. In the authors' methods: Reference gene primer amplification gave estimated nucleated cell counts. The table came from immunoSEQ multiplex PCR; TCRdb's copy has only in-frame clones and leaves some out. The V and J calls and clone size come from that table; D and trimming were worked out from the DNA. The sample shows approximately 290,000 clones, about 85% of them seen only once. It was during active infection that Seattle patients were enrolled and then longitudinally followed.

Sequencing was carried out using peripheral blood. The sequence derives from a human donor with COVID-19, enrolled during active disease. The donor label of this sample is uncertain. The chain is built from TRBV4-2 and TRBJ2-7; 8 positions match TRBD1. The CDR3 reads CASSQLTGESYEQYF. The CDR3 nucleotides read TGTGCCAGCAGCCAATTGACAGGGGAGTCCTACGAGCAGTACTTC.